This TCR beta chain was identified during a study of PD-1 blockade in classical Hodgkin lymphoma. Regarding the study as a whole: Compared with healthy donors, newly diagnosed patients reportedly showed lower baseline TCR diversity. Baseline diversity resembling that of newly diagnosed patients was seen in complete responders.

Trimming pared 5 bases from V and 0 bases from J, leaving 10 bases between. This CDR3 is 14 amino acids long. Germline V gene lookup returns CDR1 SGHRS and CDR2 YFSETQ. Generated by immunoSEQ multiplex PCR, the TCRdb table keeps only in-frame clones and is missing some. Of 110,000 or so clones in the sample, about 92% were seen once. Time point of the sample: cycle 4 day 1 (C4D1), after five to seven weeks of nivolumab. All patients relapsed after autologous stem cell transplantation, and brentuximab vedotin exposure varied. Classifying best responses yielded complete response, partial response or progressive disease. Turning to this clone: Its antigen is unknown.

The material was peripheral blood mononuclear cells (PBMCs), obtained before the fourth cycle of nivolumab. This clonotype was obtained from a human donor with classical Hodgkin lymphoma. The chain links TRBV5-1 to TRBJ2-3; possible D gene TRBD1, 5 bases. The CDR3 loop is CASRDSKSTDTQYF. The CDR3 DNA reads as TGCGCCAGCAGAGACAGCAAAAGCACAGATACGCAGTATTTT.